Included here is one T cell receptor beta chain sequence, with context. What it binds is unknown. These data are taken from a study of cytomegalovirus exposure and HLA in healthy donors. Study as a whole: An early release of data contained 80 million to 85 million unique TCRs, which came from HLA-typed donors. General study findings and limits: Excluded: some indistinguishable V segments such as TRBV6-2 and TRBV6-3. Across HLA loci, a later analysis found differing TCR association rates, with DRB1 most and HLA-C fewest. Information on immune exposure was restricted to one variable (CMV serostatus).

PCR involved 60 Vbeta and 13 Jbeta primers. Only in-frame clones appear in the TCRdb table, and some are missing; sequencing was by immunoSEQ multiplex PCR. The table lists about 120,000 clones, nearly 80% of them singletons. The CDR3 has 16 amino acids. CDR1 SGHVS and CDR2 FQNEAQ come from the germline V gene. Trimming at V came to 1 base and at J to 6 bases, leaving 9 bases not matched to a gene. The source material was PBMCs. The chain recombines TRBV7-8 with TRBJ2-1, with 7 positions matching TRBD2. The receptor comes from a woman younger than 45 in good health and CMV-seronegative. DNA for the CDR3: TGTGCCAGCAGCTTAGTTTTCACTAGCGAAGTCAATGAGCAGTTCTTC. This gives the protein CASSLVFTSEVNEQFF.